The TCR beta chain under discussion was sequenced for a study of cytomegalovirus exposure and HLA in healthy donors listed by TCRdb under 2017. With regard to the full study: An earlier analysis of around 600 of the donors reported 250 to 300 Gb of sequence data and some 120 million unique TCR beta sequences from about 179 million T cells. An early release that covered roughly 600 HLA-typed donors contained around 330 gigabases of sequencing data and tens of millions of unique TCR sequences. Of the roughly 390 genotyped donors, 65% to 90% fell in the genetic ancestry cluster associated with self-reported Caucasian donors. The study was designed to test whether signatures of past pathogen exposure could be identified by cataloging public T cell receptors. Using immunosequencing, the study profiled T cell repertoires from roughly 650 subjects and related those repertoires to cytomegalovirus serostatus. In addition to the first cohort of 666 subjects, a separate validation cohort of approximately 110 different subjects was used. The study combined high-throughput TCR immunosequencing, statistical association of individual TCRs with disease status, and machine learning to predict cytomegalovirus infection status. To study patterns of TCR occurrence, a later analysis re-analyzed previously published TCR beta repertoires from around 660 donors and added high-resolution HLA genotyping. The later analysis used no new phenotypic data to find candidate immune exposures, relying instead on TCR beta sequences and their occurrence across donors. An earlier analysis of around 580 of the donors used high-throughput TCR beta sequencing to judge whether each TCR beta V gene segment behaved as functional or pseudogenic. Alongside the repertoire data, information on donor age, sex, ethnicity and CMV serostatus was compiled. A later genetic analysis used genome-wide SNP genotypes for about 65% of the roughly 700 donors, treating that subset as a discovery cohort. Every repertoire in the discovery cohort had been generated on one and the same sequencing platform. HLA typing included class I and class II loci at four-digit resolution. Typing coverage differed by locus: A, B, C, DRB1 and DQB1 were typed in about 629-640 donors, DQA1 in approximately 520, DPA1 in 600 to 610, and DPB1 in 472. A handful of DR-DQ haplotypes were handled as single units for association and clustering because linkage in the cohort was strong. Among around 400 genotyped donors of the cohort, an average of roughly 240,000 unique TCR beta nucleotide sequences were sequenced per donor, roughly 20% of them non-productive.

Library preparation employed the immunoSEQ multiplex PCR assay. A mixture of 60 forward primers for TCR Vbeta segments and 13 reverse primers for TCR Jbeta segments was used in the multiplex PCR. The CDR3 region of rearranged TCR beta genes was amplified from genomic DNA by a multiplex PCR assay. Amplified TCR beta libraries were sequenced as 87-base-pair reads on the Illumina HiSeq System. The study's own analysis went as follows. Across the 500 to 700 repertoires, a later analysis counted about 81 million unique TCR beta chains, some 11 million of which were shared by at least two donors. Raw reads were error-corrected and collapsed into unique sequences with a nearest-neighbor algorithm that merged closely related sequences to remove PCR and sequencing errors. CDR3 sequences were aligned to IMGT reference sequences to assign V, D and J gene segments. Each retained sequence needed at least a six-nucleotide match to both a V gene segment and a J gene segment. Rearrangements were classified as productive when the CDR3 lacked stop codons and remained in frame with V and J, and all other rearrangements were classified as non-productive. CDR3 was defined by IMGT convention, running from the second conserved V-encoded cysteine to the conserved J-encoded phenylalanine. The earlier analysis of approximately 590 of the donors excluded any sequence lacking an unambiguous match to a single V gene segment. An earlier analysis of under 750 of the donors called V segments functional above 56.7% productive rearrangements and segregating when the between-donor standard deviation exceeded 5%. To diagnose cytomegalovirus status from the catalog of TCR beta chain sequences, a statistical classification framework was built. In a later analysis, TCR nucleotide sequences were compared against IMGT/GENE-DB human TR gene sequences so that V and J genes could be assigned. The TCRdist pipeline was used in a later analysis to assign CDR3 sequences and most-parsimonious VDJ recombination scenarios. In a later analysis, each TCR beta chain was defined by its CDR3 amino acid sequence together with its V-gene family, and reads without a unique V-gene family were excluded. A later analysis removed 592 highly shared, low-generation-probability nucleotide sequences to deal with suspected cross-contamination and a sequencing artifact. A later analysis calculated a clonal expansion index for each public chain from normalized within-repertoire ranks of inferred template counts. In a later analysis, generation probabilities were computed with a VDJ recombination model fitted to out-of-frame rearrangements, and the resulting probabilities were checked against IGoR. In a later analysis, hypergeometric tests were used to score TCR-TCR, TCR-HLA and TCR-CMV co-occurrence, with a repertoire-size bias correction applied to TCR pairs. A later analysis estimated false discovery rates by permuting HLA or CMV assignments 20 times. In a later analysis, co-occurring TCRs were grouped using DBSCAN, and TCRdist sequence similarity was added for clustering within HLA-allele-positive subsets. For co-occurrence clustering, repertoires with fewer than 30,000 or more than 120,000 public chains were excluded, along with roughly 5 repertoires with anomalous nucleotide sharing. Sourced from immuneACCESS, this table was stored by TCRdb with only in-frame sequences that have V and J called. A share of the clones is absent; for the studies checked, an unresolved V gene accounts for under half, and the remainder has no known explanation. The V and J calls and clone size are taken from that table; D and trimming were inferred from the DNA. For this sample there are approximately 110,000 clones; 79% appear just once. The top ten constitute more than 3% of the sample.

To note about this clone: No antigen is known for it. No much larger clone is present one base from it, and per-base qualities are unavailable.

The cohort consisted of some 730 healthy bone marrow donors. All cohort members were sampled while nominally healthy, although unrecorded immune exposures were likely present. The donor was CMV seronegative and belonged to the group of approximately 320 seronegative cohort members. A peripheral blood sample was collected from each donor, and TCR beta sequencing was performed on peripheral blood mononuclear cells. The Qiagen DNeasy Blood Extraction Kit was used to extract genomic DNA from the blood cell samples. V is cut back by 0 bases and J by 3 bases, with 6 bases in the junction unmatched. The germline V gene sets CDR1 to LGHNT and CDR2 to FRNRAP. From the cysteine up to the phenylalanine, the CDR3 has a length of 17 residues. The kept DNA is CDR3 alone, 51 bases in frame from the first base. General findings and caveats noted by the study authors: Specific HLA alleles were associated with 15,000 to 20,000 TCR beta sequences at a false discovery rate of 0.05 in a later analysis. The earlier analysis of some 540 of the donors excluded around 17 rarely observed V segments, including chromosome 9 orphons, because counts were too low. An association between a missense DCLRE1C variant and V-gene and J-gene trimming of TCR beta chains was found in a later genetic analysis and replicated in an independent cohort. Three of the identified cytomegalovirus-associated TCR beta chains were confirmed in vitro to be specific for cytomegalovirus antigens. In an earlier analysis of approximately 590 of the donors, most TCR beta V segments were observed in productive rearrangements about 90% or about 30% of the time, broadly matching IMGT annotations. Across donors, most TCR sequences were observed very rarely, whereas some public TCRs were present in many individuals. According to the authors, the approach could potentially be generalized to other disease states and immunological phenotypes. Compared with equally common non-associated chains, HLA-associated TCR beta chains in a later analysis were more clonally expanded and had lower generation probabilities. In this cohort, only TCR beta chains were sequenced, and detectable features were limited by the absence of alpha or paired-chain data. In a later analysis, most CMV-associated TCR beta chains were found to appear HLA-restricted, with HLA associations seemingly driven largely by CMV exposure. Strong co-occurrence of HLA alleles, especially DR and DQ, made assigning TCR associations to individual alleles difficult. A further reported finding was that TCR beta sequences accurately predicted the HLA-A and HLA-B alleles for most subjects in the first cohort. According to a later genetic analysis, donors in an Asian-associated ancestry cluster had fewer N-insertions in productive TCRs than the approximately 690-donor mean. A cluster of highly shared sequence variants was judged likely to be a technical artifact of the sequencing pipeline. For the cohort, immune exposure information was limited to CMV serostatus. The study listed 164 TCR beta chains as associated with cytomegalovirus. The presence/absence analyses assumed that sequencing depth was roughly uniform across donors, and that assumption may not be true. According to a later analysis, TCR association rates differed among HLA loci, with DRB1 alleles showing the most associated TCRs and HLA-C alleles showing the fewest. Linkage disequilibrium might explain the correlated functional status among segregating V segments, but an unknown experimental factor could not be excluded. Cytomegalovirus status was reported to be diagnosed by the classifier with high specificity and sensitivity in both the original and validation cohorts. Some IMGT-functional V segments, including TRBV6-2 and TRBV6-3, could not be distinguished by the 87-base-pair reads and were therefore excluded. In a later analysis, several top co-occurrence clusters were reported to appear linked to parvovirus B19, influenza, CMV and Epstein-Barr virus. Because HLA typing was unavailable for some donors at each locus, only the typed subset was used in association tests.

This clonotype was obtained from a woman in her thirties or forties in good health and CMV-seronegative. The sample was PBMCs. The chain links TRBV12-5 with TRBJ2-1; TRBD2 aligns with 9 central bases. DNA sequence: TGTGCTAGTGGTTTGGTACTAGGACTAGCGATCTACAATGAGCAGTTCTTC. Its coded protein is CASGLVLGLAIYNEQFF.